This T cell receptor (beta chain) was retrieved from a study of beta chain features in type 1 diabetes (dated by TCRdb to about 2018). Looking at the study overall: Mean age, gender distribution, total cell number and subset yield did not differ between patients and healthy donors. Naive and central memory subsets were obtained from all 30 or so donors, but regulatory and stem cell-like memory subsets were isolated from only 8 patients and about 8 healthy donors. A total of roughly 98,000,000 sorted cells were examined across all samples, and a strong correlation was observed between cell number per subset and RNA yield. The study compared the TCRB repertoires of sorted circulating CD4+ T cell subsets in recently diagnosed type 1 diabetes patients with those in matched healthy donors.

Study-wide conclusions, independent of this receptor: Naive, central memory and regulatory TCRB repertoires appeared to be more similar among patients than among healthy donors. Because cDNA rather than genomic DNA was sequenced, highly expressing activated cells could have been over-represented, although no difference in activation and CD3 levels was found between groups. Type 1 diabetes patients showed a moderate but significant shortening of TCRB CDR3 length in all four CD4+ subsets. Because small numbers of individuals were included in the HLA sub-analyses, any influence of HLA type on TCRB rearrangement was left unresolved. PCR might favor shorter templates, but patient and control samples were amplified and corrected together, so any skew would affect both groups equally. Fewer insertions and more nucleotide deletions at VDJ recombination sites were observed in patients with type 1 diabetes, implying thymic rearrangement abnormalities.

This clone was counted between two and nine times. It lacks a known antigen. Base-call qualities are not available, and no considerably larger clone is one nucleotide away. The entire isolated RNA was reverse transcribed using the High Capacity cDNA Reverse Transcription Kit, and thus expressed TCRB transcripts were sequenced. Deep immunoSEQ sequencing was applied to naive, central memory and regulatory T cell samples, giving an average of approximately 3.8 million total reads per sample. After sorted cells were lysed in RLT buffer, RNA was extracted with DNase-treated RNeasy Micro or Mini kits, with the choice depending on cell number. Each cell subset was processed separately to prevent cross-contamination, with patient and healthy donor samples processed together. The immunoSEQ multiplex PCR was used to amplify TCRB sequences from cDNA, generating 87-bp fragments that spanned the CDR3 region. The amplicons were sequenced using the Illumina HiSeq platform. The original pipeline was this. PCR bias was corrected computationally using synthetic template baselines, and reads within Hamming distance 2 were collapsed, with unmergeable singletons discarded. Reads were aligned to IMGT to assign V, D and J genes, CDR3 length, and insertions or deletions at six rearrangement sites. Within each subset, clonotype counts were normalized to the number of sorted cells before true diversity and Gini coefficients were calculated with the tcR R package. Repertoire sharing was quantified using the overlap coefficient calculated on TCRB nucleotide sequences. Out-of-frame TCRB sequences from naive cells were analyzed as a proxy for the pre-selection repertoire. TCRdb mirrors the immuneACCESS table, restricted to in-frame sequences. Some clones are absent from its copies; in checked studies, under half trace to an unresolved V gene, and the reason for the others is unknown. The D gene and trimming were derived from the DNA, and the V and J assignments and clone size from that table. The sample data list more than 300,000 clones, and less than 15% of these were observed just once. Under 0.02% of the sample is in the top ten clones.

A single peripheral blood draw of about 116 mL on average was collected from each donor into heparinised tubes. A BD FACSAria II and a panel including CD45RO, CCR7, CD25, CD127, CD95 and CD27 were used to sort naive, central memory, regulatory and stem cell-like memory CD4+ T cells. Every sorted population had a purity above 95%. PBMCs were isolated immediately by Lymphoprep density gradient centrifugation and stained directly without culture. To minimize batch effects, samples were stained and sorted in pairs, one healthy donor with one patient per experiment. The receptor's source is a woman between 18 and 29 years old in good health. Sequences were obtained from naive CD4+ T cells from blood. The cell subset or site label of this sample denotes: true naive CD4+ T cells.

The DNA reads TGTGCCAGCAGCTTAACATTTTACGAGCAGTACTTC. This translates into CASSLTFYEQYF. Recombination connected TRBV7-9 to TRBJ2-7; the D segment cannot be called with confidence. V and J lose 2 bases and 4 bases, and a span of 6 bases separates them. The CDR3 covers 12 residues, taking in both the cysteine and the phenylalanine. The CDR3 DNA has 36 bases and is translated from base 1. CDR1 SEHNR and CDR2 FQNEAQ are derived from the germline V gene (reference sequence).